The sequence of this T cell receptor beta chain was determined in a study of blood T cell repertoires in COVID-19. Study details: COVID-19 samples, acute and convalescent, were from the United States, Italy and Spain.

The data were produced by immunoSEQ multiplex PCR, yet TCRdb's version contains in-frame clones alone and is incomplete. The sample holds 95,000 to 150,000 clones, approximately 71% seen once. The CDR3 length is 14 residues. Germline V gene sequence: CDR1 SGHAT, CDR2 FQNNGV. V was shortened by 7 bases and J by 2 bases, with 15 bases between the two germline ends. Sequencing was performed on peripheral blood. This sequence joins TRBV11-2 and TRBJ2-7; D is uncertain. This TCR came from a human donor in a cohort sampled during active COVID-19. The CDR3 sequence: CASIAPGSPYEQYF. In DNA form, the CDR3 reads TGTGCCAGCATCGCCCCAGGTAGTCCCTACGAGCAGTACTTC.